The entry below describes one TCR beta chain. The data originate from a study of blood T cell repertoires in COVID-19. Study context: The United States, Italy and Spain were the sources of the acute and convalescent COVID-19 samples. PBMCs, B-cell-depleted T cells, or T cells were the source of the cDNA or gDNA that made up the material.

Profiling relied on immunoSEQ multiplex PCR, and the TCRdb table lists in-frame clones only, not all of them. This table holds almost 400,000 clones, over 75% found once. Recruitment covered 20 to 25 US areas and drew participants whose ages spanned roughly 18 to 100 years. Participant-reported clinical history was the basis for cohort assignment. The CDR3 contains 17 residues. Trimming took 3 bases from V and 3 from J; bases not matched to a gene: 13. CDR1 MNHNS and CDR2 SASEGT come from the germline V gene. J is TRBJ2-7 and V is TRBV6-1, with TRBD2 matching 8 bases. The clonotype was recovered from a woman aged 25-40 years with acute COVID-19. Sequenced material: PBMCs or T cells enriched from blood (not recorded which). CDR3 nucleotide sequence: TGTGCCAGCAGTGATCCGTCCGAATCGGGACTAGGCTACGAGCAGTACTTC. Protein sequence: CASSDPSESGLGYEQYF.